This T cell receptor (beta chain) was obtained from a study of response to subunit inactivated influenza vaccine. Study-level results: The authors offered the suggestion that each seasonal influenza vaccination recruits few new T cells.

This CDR3 spans 14 amino acids. The V end was cut by 10 bases, the J end by 0 bases, with 13 bases between. Note on this clonotype: Its antigen remains unknown.

TCRdb called the RT-PCR reads again in MiXCR, with one record for every CDR3 protein. The table lists over 650,000 distinct CDR3 sequences, about a fifth of them singletons, with approximately 10% in the top ten. This TCR was recovered from a man in his forties or fifties who received an inactivated influenza vaccine. J is TRBJ1-5 and V is TRBV12-3 or TRBV12-4; tentatively, D is TRBD1 (5 bases). The sequencing used PBMCs from blood, collected less than 6 days after vaccination. CDR3 coding DNA: TGTGCCACCTCGAGGGGTAATAGCAATCAGCCCCAGCATTTT. Amino acid sequence: CATSRGNSNQPQHF.